This T cell receptor beta chain was obtained from a study of blood T cell repertoires in COVID-19. Across the study: Nucleic acid was either cDNA or gDNA, and it came from T cells, B-cell-depleted T cells, or PBMCs.

In germline, CDR1 is MNHNY, CDR2 SVGAGI (reference sequence). Trimming took off 2 bases at V and 4 bases at J, with 11 bases between the two ends. The CDR3 is made up of 14 amino acids. Data came from immunoSEQ multiplex PCR; TCRdb stores just in-frame clones and leaves some out. The sample lists about 64,000 clones, approximately 92% occurring once. The V and J genes are TRBV6-6 and TRBJ1-2; perhaps TRBD1 as D (5 bases). This clonotype originated in a woman at least 80 years old with active COVID-19. Sequencing was performed on peripheral blood. The CDR3 spells CASSYGAGTYGYTF. The CDR3 nucleotides read TGTGCCAGCAGTTACGGGGCGGGAACCTATGGCTACACCTTC.